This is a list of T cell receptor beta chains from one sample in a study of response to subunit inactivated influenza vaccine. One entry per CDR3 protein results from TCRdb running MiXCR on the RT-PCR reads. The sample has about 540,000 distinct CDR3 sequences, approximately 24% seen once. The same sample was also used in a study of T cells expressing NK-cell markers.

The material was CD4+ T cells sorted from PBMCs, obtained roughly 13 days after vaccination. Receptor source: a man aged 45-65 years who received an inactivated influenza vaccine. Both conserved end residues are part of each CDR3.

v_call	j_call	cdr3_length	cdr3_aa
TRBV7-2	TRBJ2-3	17	CASSTGLAGGRTDTQYF
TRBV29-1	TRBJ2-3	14	CSVGTSGGTDTQYF
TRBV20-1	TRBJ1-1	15	CSARDPVNRNTEAFF
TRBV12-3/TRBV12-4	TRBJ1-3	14	CASSKDRVGNTIYF
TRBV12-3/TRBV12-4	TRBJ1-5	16	CASSPSGSRLSQPQHF
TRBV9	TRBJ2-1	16	CASSVDTSGTYNEQFF
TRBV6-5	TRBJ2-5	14	CASSYLGEQETQYF
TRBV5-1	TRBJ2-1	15	CASSLEDGGIRGQFF
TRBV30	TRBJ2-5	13	CAWKPRVMETQYF
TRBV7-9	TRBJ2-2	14	CASSLVSGRRELFF